This T cell receptor beta chain appears in the sequencing data of a study of blood T cell repertoires in COVID-19. In the study overall: Samples taken during acute and convalescent COVID-19 were collected in the United States, Italy and Spain. T cells, B-cell-depleted T cells, or PBMCs supplied cDNA or gDNA.

Per germline, CDR1 LGHDT and CDR2 YNNKEL (reference sequence). Germline trimming cut 9 bases from V and 4 bases from J; bases unmatched to any gene: 7. This CDR3 has 13 residues. Original handling: Cell counts per sample came from amplifying reference gene primers. The repertoire was sequenced with immunoSEQ multiplex PCR; TCRdb's copy has only in-frame clones and lacks some. V, J and clone size were drawn from that table, and D and trimming were deduced from the DNA. The sample comprises approximately 170,000 clones, about four fifths of which are singletons, and roughly 7.7% rests with the top ten.

Sequencing input: peripheral blood. This sequence originates from a man in his forties or fifties who had recovered from COVID-19. V is TRBV3-1 (or the pseudogene TRBV3-2) and J is TRBJ2-3; TRBD2 matches at 7 bases. CDR3 in DNA: TGTGCCAGTTCGGGGGGAGGTGCAGATACGCAGTATTTT. As protein: CASSGGGADTQYF.